There are a few counts of the clone carrying this T cell receptor (beta chain). Germline trimming cut 1 base from V and 12 bases from J; bases unmatched to any gene: 9. The germline V gene encodes CDR1 SGHRS and CDR2 YFSETQ. This CDR3 is 13 amino acids long. This record comes from a study of blood T cell repertoires in COVID-19. Study summary: Italy, Spain and the United States were the sources of the convalescent and acute COVID-19 samples. The cDNA or gDNA used as material had been derived from T cells, B-cell-depleted T cells, or PBMCs.

Produced via immunoSEQ multiplex PCR; TCRdb's table is partial and in-frame only. The sample carries 150,000 to 200,000 clones, 86% recorded once. The chain is built from TRBV5-1 and TRBJ1-2, with 7 bases aligning to TRBD1. What was sequenced was peripheral blood. The clonotype originates from an older woman with acute or convalescent COVID-19. The CDR3 sequence is CASSLSVTGLNTF. CDR3 in DNA: TGCGCCAGCAGCTTGTCTGTGACAGGGTTAAACACCTTC.